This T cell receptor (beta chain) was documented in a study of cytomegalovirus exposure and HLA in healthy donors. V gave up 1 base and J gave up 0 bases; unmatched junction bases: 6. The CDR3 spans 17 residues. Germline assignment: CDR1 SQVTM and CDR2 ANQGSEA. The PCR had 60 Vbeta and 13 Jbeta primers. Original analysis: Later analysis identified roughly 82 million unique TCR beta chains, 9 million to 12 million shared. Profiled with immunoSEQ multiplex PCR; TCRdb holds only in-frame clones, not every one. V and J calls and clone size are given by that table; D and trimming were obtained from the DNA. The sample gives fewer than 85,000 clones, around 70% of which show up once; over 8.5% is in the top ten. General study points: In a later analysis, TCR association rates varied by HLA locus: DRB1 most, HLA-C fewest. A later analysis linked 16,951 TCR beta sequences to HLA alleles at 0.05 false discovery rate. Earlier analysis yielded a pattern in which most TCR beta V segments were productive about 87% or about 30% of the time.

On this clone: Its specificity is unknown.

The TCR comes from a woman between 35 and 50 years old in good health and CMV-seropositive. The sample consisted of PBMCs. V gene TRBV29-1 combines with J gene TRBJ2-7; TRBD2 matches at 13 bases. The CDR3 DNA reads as TGCAGCGTTGAAGGACTAGCGGGGGGCGAACCCTCCTACGAGCAGTACTTC. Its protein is CSVEGLAGGEPSYEQYF.